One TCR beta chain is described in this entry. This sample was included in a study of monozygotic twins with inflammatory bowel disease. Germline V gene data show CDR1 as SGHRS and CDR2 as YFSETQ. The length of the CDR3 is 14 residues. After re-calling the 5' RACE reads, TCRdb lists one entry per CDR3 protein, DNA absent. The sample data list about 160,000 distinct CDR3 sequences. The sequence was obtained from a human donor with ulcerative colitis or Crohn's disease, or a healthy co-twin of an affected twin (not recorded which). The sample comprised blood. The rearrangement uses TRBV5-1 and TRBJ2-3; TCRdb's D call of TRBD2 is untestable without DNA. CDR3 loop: CASSLERATDTQYF. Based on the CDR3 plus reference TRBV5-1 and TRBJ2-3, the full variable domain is KAGVTQTPRYLIKTRGQQVTLSCSPISGHRSVSWYQQTPGQGLQFLFEYFSETQRNKGNFPGRFSGRQFSNSRSEMNVSTLELGDSALYLCASSLERATDTQYFGPGTRLTVL.